The rows below give T cell receptor beta chains drawn from one sample of a study of cytomegalovirus exposure and HLA in healthy donors. Measured with immunoSEQ multiplex PCR; TCRdb has only the in-frame clones, and not every one. The repertoire holds around 150,000 clones, with 60% to 80% as singletons. Sequenced: PBMCs. Every receptor here comes from a male donor in good health and CMV-seronegative. CDR3s leave out the opening cysteine and the closing phenylalanine or tryptophan. D genes are given only for firm matches.

J gene: TRBJ1-6; V gene: TRBV27; D gene: .; CDR3 protein: ASSLQGQYNSPLH
J gene: TRBJ2-1; V gene: TRBV19; D gene: TRBD2; CDR3 protein: ASSASGRAVHEQF
J gene: TRBJ2-6; V gene: TRBV6-1; D gene: .; CDR3 protein: ASSAASGMLGSGANVLT
J gene: TRBJ2-2; V gene: TRBV7-3; D gene: .; CDR3 protein: ASSLAGSTGELF
J gene: TRBJ2-2; V gene: TRBV2; D gene: TRBD2; CDR3 protein: ASRGLAETGELF
J gene: TRBJ1-2; V gene: TRBV6-4; D gene: TRBD1; CDR3 protein: ASSQDRGDGYT
J gene: TRBJ2-1; V gene: TRBV5-4; D gene: TRBD2; CDR3 protein: ASSLGGRTHNEQF
J gene: TRBJ2-1; V gene: TRBV9; D gene: TRBD1; CDR3 protein: ASSVAYRGRYDEQF
J gene: TRBJ2-7; V gene: TRBV6-1; D gene: TRBD1; CDR3 protein: ASSPNDRVEQY
J gene: TRBJ2-2; V gene: TRBV29-1; D gene: TRBD1; CDR3 protein: STGGPGELF
J gene: TRBJ2-1; V gene: TRBV7-3; D gene: TRBD1; CDR3 protein: ASSQGQGPYNEQF
J gene: TRBJ1-3; V gene: TRBV7-2; D gene: TRBD1; CDR3 protein: ASSPTGGSGNTIY
J gene: TRBJ1-5; V gene: TRBV7-2; D gene: TRBD1; CDR3 protein: ASSLTGGLVQPQH
J gene: TRBJ1-4; V gene: TRBV2; D gene: .; CDR3 protein: ASSSAGRYSELF
J gene: TRBJ1-5; V gene: TRBV5-6; D gene: TRBD1; CDR3 protein: ASSLGQGVWQPQH
J gene: TRBJ1-2; V gene: TRBV6-5; D gene: TRBD1; CDR3 protein: ASSYSGGGHGYT
J gene: TRBJ1-1; V gene: TRBV7-2; D gene: .; CDR3 protein: ASSLGGWGGAAF
J gene: TRBJ2-7; V gene: TRBV2; D gene: .; CDR3 protein: ASRQNREWHEQY
J gene: TRBJ2-1; V gene: TRBV11-3; D gene: TRBD2; CDR3 protein: ASSLDQSGTSGGNEQF
J gene: TRBJ1-2; V gene: TRBV5-1; D gene: TRBD1; CDR3 protein: ASSSSSVPGQGRDGYT
J gene: TRBJ2-5; V gene: TRBV10-3; D gene: TRBD1; CDR3 protein: AITRTGDEQY
J gene: TRBJ2-1; V gene: TRBV6-5; D gene: .; CDR3 protein: ASSYRMDSYNEQF
J gene: TRBJ2-1; V gene: TRBV11-2; D gene: .; CDR3 protein: ASSPGLSYNEQF
J gene: TRBJ2-1; V gene: TRBV19; D gene: TRBD1; CDR3 protein: ASSIVGQLYNEQF
J gene: TRBJ2-2; V gene: TRBV6-5; D gene: .; CDR3 protein: ASSYFRGTGELF
J gene: TRBJ1-2; V gene: TRBV6-5; D gene: .; CDR3 protein: ASTTGLGYT
J gene: TRBJ1-5; V gene: TRBV28; D gene: .; CDR3 protein: ASKVRGGRNQPQH
J gene: TRBJ1-4; V gene: TRBV6-5; D gene: TRBD1; CDR3 protein: ASSRTGGEKLF
J gene: TRBJ2-1; V gene: TRBV12-5; D gene: .; CDR3 protein: ASGSLAGHNEQF
J gene: TRBJ1-2; V gene: TRBV5-4; D gene: .; CDR3 protein: ASSLSGREYT
J gene: TRBJ2-1; V gene: TRBV7-9; D gene: .; CDR3 protein: ASSLAGVSYNEQF
J gene: TRBJ1-2; V gene: TRBV4-2; D gene: TRBD1; CDR3 protein: ASSQGERTGQGYT
J gene: TRBJ2-7; V gene: TRBV25-1; D gene: TRBD1; CDR3 protein: ASRAGTGIYEQY
J gene: TRBJ2-2; V gene: TRBV6-6; D gene: TRBD1; CDR3 protein: ASRGQESNTGELF
J gene: TRBJ2-5; V gene: TRBV27; D gene: TRBD2; CDR3 protein: ASSPDSGGRETQY
J gene: TRBJ2-7; V gene: TRBV29-1; D gene: TRBD1; CDR3 protein: SVVPGTGFYEQY
J gene: TRBJ1-2; V gene: TRBV6-1; D gene: TRBD1; CDR3 protein: ASTLGQGARGYP
J gene: TRBJ2-3; V gene: TRBV28; D gene: TRBD2; CDR3 protein: ASSSTSTPDTQY
J gene: TRBJ2-3; V gene: TRBV7-2; D gene: TRBD2; CDR3 protein: ASSFDGGGWTDTQY
J gene: TRBJ1-6; V gene: TRBV5-1; D gene: TRBD1; CDR3 protein: ASSRRQGSSYNSPLH
J gene: TRBJ2-7; V gene: TRBV18; D gene: TRBD1; CDR3 protein: ASSPTGAEQY